Listed below are T cell receptor beta chains from one sample, sequenced in a study of blood T cell repertoires in COVID-19. TCRdb's copy holds only in-frame clones and misses some; the assay was immunoSEQ multiplex PCR. The sample consists of more than 25,000 clones, 84% of them appearing once. Sequencing was carried out using peripheral blood. These receptors were collected from a human donor in a cohort sampled during active COVID-19. Both conserved end residues are part of each CDR3. The D gene is left open where the match is weak. Size is stated for part of the rows, as once, few or many counts, or as a class when the clone is expanded.

size	V	D	J	CDR3	DNA
NA	TRBV6-1	NA	TRBJ2-7	CASSEYLVGGYEQYF	TGTGCCAGCAGTGAATACCTGGTAGGGGGATACGAGCAGTACTTC
once	TRBV19	NA	TRBJ2-3	CASSSRGASTDTQYF	TGTGCCAGTAGTTCCAGGGGGGCGAGCACAGATACGCAGTATTTT
NA	TRBV5-6	NA	TRBJ2-7	CASSLKSSHFTYEQYF	TGTGCCAGCAGCTTGAAGTCTAGTCATTTCACCTACGAGCAGTACTTC
NA	TRBV10-1	TRBD1	TRBJ2-3	CASSRDRTDTQYF	TGCGCCAGCAGCAGGGACAGGACAGATACGCAGTATTTT
NA	TRBV3-1/TRBV3-2	NA	TRBJ2-1	CASSLDVTGGTIMCEQFF	TGTGCCAGCAGCCTAGACGTAACGGGGGGCACTATAATGTGTGAGCAGTTCTTC
NA	TRBV7-9	NA	TRBJ2-7	CASTLIGGADEQYF	TGTGCCAGCACCCTCATAGGAGGGGCGGACGAGCAGTACTTC
NA	TRBV5-6	TRBD1	TRBJ1-2	CASSLGEQGTSPHGYTF	TGTGCCAGCAGCTTAGGGGAACAGGGGACGTCACCTCATGGCTACACCTTC
few	TRBV6-1	NA	TRBJ1-5	CASSEGVGASNQPQHF	TGTGCCAGCAGTGAAGGGGTAGGAGCTAGCAATCAGCCCCAGCATTTT
NA	TRBV4-1	NA	TRBJ1-4	CASSPLGGGSEKLFF	TGCGCCAGCAGCCCCCTTGGGGGGGGGAGTGAAAAACTGTTTTTT
NA	TRBV11-2	TRBD2	TRBJ2-5	CASSPSGGGQETQYF	TGTGCCAGCAGCCCCTCCGGGGGGGGCCAAGAGACCCAGTACTTC
once	TRBV6-5	TRBD1	TRBJ1-2	CATRPDRGRFVVTF	TGTGCCACCAGGCCCGACAGGGGGCGATTCGTGGTCACCTTC
NA	TRBV7-3	NA	TRBJ2-5	CASSLLGLGGQETQYF	TGTGCCAGCAGCTTACTCGGACTGGGGGGCCAAGAGACCCAGTACTTC
NA	TRBV6-2/TRBV6-3	NA	TRBJ1-5	CASNPTAAQPQHF	TGTGCCAGCAACCCAACCGCGGCCCAGCCCCAGCATTTT
NA	TRBV7-2	TRBD1	TRBJ2-5	CASSGGTGFSETQYF	TGTGCCAGCAGCGGGGGGACAGGATTCTCCGAGACCCAGTACTTC
NA	TRBV15	TRBD2	TRBJ2-5	CATSRDAGLAGQRETQYF	TGTGCCACCAGCAGAGATGCTGGACTAGCGGGACAGAGAGAGACCCAGTACTTC
NA	TRBV5-1	NA	TRBJ1-4	CASSLAGRGGEKLFF	TGCGCCAGCAGCTTGGCCGGAAGGGGCGGCGAAAAACTGTTTTTT